The clone carrying this T cell receptor beta chain occurred a few times. What it recognizes is unknown. This record belongs to a study of cytomegalovirus exposure and HLA in healthy donors. Study-level information: T cells numbering around 200 million yielded fewer than 140 million unique TCR beta sequences in an earlier analysis.

This CDR3 has 11 amino acids. Germline-derived CDR1 and CDR2 are SNHLY and FYNNEI. The V gene lost 6 bases and the J gene lost 7 bases, with 7 bases spanning the gap. Notes on the study in general: In presence/absence analyses, roughly uniform sequencing depth across donors was assumed. Sequencing probably produced one cluster of sequence variants that were highly shared. Some TCR beta chains (over 150 of them) were listed as cytomegalovirus-associated.

A multiplex PCR was run with 60 Vbeta primers and 13 Jbeta primers. The method was immunoSEQ multiplex PCR; TCRdb's version includes in-frame clones alone and lacks a portion of them. The sample carries about 150,000 clones, about 70% recorded once. This chain links TRBV2 with TRBJ2-1; D gene ambiguous. The sequence was collected from a man aged 35 to 55 in good health and CMV-seronegative. Sequencing used PBMCs. CDR3 bases: TGTGCCAGCAGGGTGAGGAATGAGCAGTTCTTC. Protein sequence: CASRVRNEQFF.